The 7 T cell receptor beta chains listed next were all sequenced from one sample in a study of CD8 T cells in Susac syndrome. The RNA, about 0.5 to 1 ug, was put through reverse transcription using random hexamers. MiXCR was run by TCRdb on the immunoSEQ multiplex PCR reads, yielding one entry per CDR3 protein. The data hold around 170,000 distinct CDR3 sequences, with 85% to 95% observed a single time. Input material: CD8+ T cells from PBMCs. The receptors derive from a human donor with Susac syndrome.

The genes are TRBV29-1 and TRBJ1-2; 8 bases are shared with TRBD1. Germline V CDR1 and CDR2: SQVTM, ANQGSEA. V was clipped by 7 bases and J by 8 bases; unmatched bases: 6. The CDR3 covers 11 residues. The CDR3 reads CSATGVDGYTF. The CDR3 coding sequence is TGCAGCGCGACAGGGGTCGACGGCTACACCTTC.

The chain recombines TRBV4-1 with TRBJ2-5; 7 nucleotides align to TRBD2. The CDR3 consists of 14 residues. CDR1 is MGHRA, CDR2 YSYEKL, per germline. Trimming removed 4 bases from V and 5 bases from J; junction bases left unmatched: 7. CDR3 loop: CASSPGAGTETQYF. CDR3 DNA sequence: TGCGCCAGCAGCCCTGGAGCGGGAACGGAGACCCAGTACTTC.

This clonotype was seen a few times. The chain carries TRBV3-1 and TRBJ2-2; no reliable D call. CDR3 length: 13 amino acids. Germline CDR1 LGHDT, CDR2 YNNKEL (reference sequence). Trimming removed 0 bases from V and 6 bases from J, with 5 bases in between. The chain's CDR3 is CASSQDRAGELFF. In DNA, the CDR3 is TGTGCCAGCAGCCAAGATAGGGCCGGGGAGCTGTTTTTT. The whole variable domain, filled in from reference TRBV3-1 and TRBJ2-2, reads DTAVSQTPKYLVTQMGNDKSIKCEQNLGHDTMYWYKQDSKKFLKIMFSYNNKELIINETVPNRFSPKSPDKAHLNLHINSLELGDSAVYFCASSQDRAGELFFGEGSRLTVL.

This clonotype has a handful of counts. This chain uses TRBV30 with TRBJ2-5; D call uncertain. Trimming removed 0 bases at V and 4 bases at J, with 3 bases between. This CDR3 contains 11 residues. CDR1 and CDR2 (germline): GTSNPN, SVGIG (reference sequence). The CDR3 region is CAWSVAETQYF. Here the CDR3 DNA reads TGTGCCTGGAGTGTTGCAGAGACCCAGTACTTC.

V and J are TRBV27 and TRBJ2-7, with TRBD1 matching over 7 bases. This CDR3 contains 13 residues. The germline CDR1 and CDR2 sequences are MNHEY and SMNVEV (reference sequence). Unmatched junction bases numbered 6, after V lost 5 bases and J lost 5 bases. Here the CDR3 DNA reads TGTGCCAGCAGTGATACAGGGGTCAACGAGCAGTACTTC. It encodes CASSDTGVNEQYF.

CDR3 sequence: CASSFWDSSLSNEQFF. CDR3 nucleotide sequence: TGTGCCAGCAGCTTTTGGGACAGTTCCTTGAGCAATGAGCAGTTCTTC. The chain links TRBV11-1 to TRBJ2-1; TRBD1 aligns across 7 bases. CDR1 and CDR2 from the germline V gene are SGHAT and FQDESV (reference sequence). The V gene end was trimmed by 3 bases and the J gene end by 6 bases; junction bases not matched to a gene: 11. The CDR3 is 16 residues long.

The chain joins TRBV14 to TRBJ2-5; D ambiguous. V lost 6 bases, J lost 7 bases, and 24 bases lay in between. The V gene's germline CDR1 is SGHDN and CDR2 FVKESK. This CDR3 contains 16 residues. CDR3 loop: CASRASWPAGATTQYF. The CDR3 DNA reads TGTGCCAGCAGGGCAAGTTGGCCGGCTGGAGCCACGACCCAGTACTTC.